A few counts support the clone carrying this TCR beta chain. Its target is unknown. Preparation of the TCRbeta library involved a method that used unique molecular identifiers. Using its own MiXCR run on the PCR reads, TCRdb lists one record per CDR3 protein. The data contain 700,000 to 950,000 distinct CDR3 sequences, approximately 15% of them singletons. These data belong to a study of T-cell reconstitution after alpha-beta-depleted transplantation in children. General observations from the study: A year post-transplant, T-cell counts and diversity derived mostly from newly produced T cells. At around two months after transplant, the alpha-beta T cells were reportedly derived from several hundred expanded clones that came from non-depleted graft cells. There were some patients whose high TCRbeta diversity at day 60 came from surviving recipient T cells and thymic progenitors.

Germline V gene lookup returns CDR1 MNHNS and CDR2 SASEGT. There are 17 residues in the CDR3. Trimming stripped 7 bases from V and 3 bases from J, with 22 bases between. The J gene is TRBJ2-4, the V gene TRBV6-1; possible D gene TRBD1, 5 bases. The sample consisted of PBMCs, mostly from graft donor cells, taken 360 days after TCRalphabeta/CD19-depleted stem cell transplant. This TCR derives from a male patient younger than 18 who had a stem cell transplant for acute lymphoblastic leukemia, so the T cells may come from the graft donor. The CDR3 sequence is CASTPLGRGSDKNIQYF. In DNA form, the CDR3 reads TGTGCCAGCACCCCCCTAGGAAGGGGCTCTGACAAAAACATTCAGTACTTC.